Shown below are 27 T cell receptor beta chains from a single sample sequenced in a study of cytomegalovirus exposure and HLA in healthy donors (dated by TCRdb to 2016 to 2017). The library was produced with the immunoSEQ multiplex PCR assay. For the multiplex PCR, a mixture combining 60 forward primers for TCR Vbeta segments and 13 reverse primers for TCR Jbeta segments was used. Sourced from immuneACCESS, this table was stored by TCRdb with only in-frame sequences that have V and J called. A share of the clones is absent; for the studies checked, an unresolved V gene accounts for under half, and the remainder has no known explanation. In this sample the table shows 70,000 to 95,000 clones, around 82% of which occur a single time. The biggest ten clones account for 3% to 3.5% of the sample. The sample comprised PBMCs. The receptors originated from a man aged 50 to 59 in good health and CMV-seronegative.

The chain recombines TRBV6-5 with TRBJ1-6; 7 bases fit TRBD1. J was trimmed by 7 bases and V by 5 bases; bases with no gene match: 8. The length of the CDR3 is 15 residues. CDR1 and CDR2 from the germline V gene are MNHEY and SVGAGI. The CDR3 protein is CASSPSTGWNSPLHF. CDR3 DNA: TGTGCCAGCAGTCCATCGACAGGGTGGAATTCACCCCTCCACTTT.

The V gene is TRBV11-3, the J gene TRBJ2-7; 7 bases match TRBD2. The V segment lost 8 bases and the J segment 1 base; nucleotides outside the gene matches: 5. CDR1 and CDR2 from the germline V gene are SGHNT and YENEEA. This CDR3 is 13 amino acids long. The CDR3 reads CASGGDVSYEQYF. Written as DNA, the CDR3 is TGTGCCAGCGGGGGGGACGTTTCCTACGAGCAGTACTTC. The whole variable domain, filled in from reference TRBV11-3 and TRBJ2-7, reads EAGVVQSPRYKIIEKKQPVAFWCNPISGHNTLYWYLQNLGQGPELLIRYENEEAVDDSQLPKDRFSAERLKGVDSTLKIQPAELGDSAVYLCASGGDVSYEQYFGPGTRLTVT.

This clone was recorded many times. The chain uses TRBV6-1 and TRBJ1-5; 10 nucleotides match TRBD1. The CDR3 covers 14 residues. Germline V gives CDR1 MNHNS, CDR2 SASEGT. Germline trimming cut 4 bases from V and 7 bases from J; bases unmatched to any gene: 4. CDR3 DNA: TGTGCCAGCAGTGGACAGGGGGCAGGACAGCCCCAGCATTTT. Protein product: CASSGQGAGQPQHF.

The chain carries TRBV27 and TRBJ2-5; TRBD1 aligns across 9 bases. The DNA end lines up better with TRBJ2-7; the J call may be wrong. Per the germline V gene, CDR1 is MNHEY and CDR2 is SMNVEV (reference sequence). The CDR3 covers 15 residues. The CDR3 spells CASSSIRDRAYEQYF. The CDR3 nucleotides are TGTGCCAGCAGTTCTATAAGGGACAGGGCCTACGAGCAGTACTTC.

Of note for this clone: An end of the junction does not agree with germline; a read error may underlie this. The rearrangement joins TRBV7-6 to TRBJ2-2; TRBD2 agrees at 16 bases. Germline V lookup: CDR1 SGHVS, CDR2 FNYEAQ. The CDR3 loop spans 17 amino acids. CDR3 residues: CASSSGLAGGNTGGLFF. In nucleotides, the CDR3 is TGTGCCAGCAGCTCGGGACTAGCGGGGGGGAACACCGGGGGGCTGTTTTTT.

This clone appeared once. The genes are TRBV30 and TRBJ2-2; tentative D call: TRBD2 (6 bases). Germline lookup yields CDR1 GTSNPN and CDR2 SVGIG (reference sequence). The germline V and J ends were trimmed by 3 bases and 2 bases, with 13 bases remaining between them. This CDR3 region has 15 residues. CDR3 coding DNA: TGTGCCTGGAGGGTCGGAGGGGCTAACACCGGGGAGCTGTTTTTT. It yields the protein CAWRVGGANTGELFF.

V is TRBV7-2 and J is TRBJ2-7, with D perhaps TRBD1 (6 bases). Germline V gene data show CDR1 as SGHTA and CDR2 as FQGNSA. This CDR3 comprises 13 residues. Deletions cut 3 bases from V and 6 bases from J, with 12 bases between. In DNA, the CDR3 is TGTGCCAGCAGCTTCCAGGGGCTCGGCGAGCAGTACTTC. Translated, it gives CASSFQGLGEQYF. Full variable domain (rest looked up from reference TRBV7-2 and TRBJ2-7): GAGVSQSPSNKVTEKGKDVELRCDPISGHTALYWYRQSLGQGLEFLIYFQGNSAPDKSGLPSDRFSAERTGGSVSTLTIQRTQQEDSAVYLCASSFQGLGEQYFGPGTRLTVT.

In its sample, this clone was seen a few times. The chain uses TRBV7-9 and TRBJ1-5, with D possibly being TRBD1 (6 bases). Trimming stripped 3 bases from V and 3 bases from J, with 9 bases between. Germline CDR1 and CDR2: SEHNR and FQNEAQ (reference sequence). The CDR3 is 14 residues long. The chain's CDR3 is CASSFGQSNQPQHF. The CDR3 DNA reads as TGTGCCAGCAGCTTCGGACAGTCCAATCAGCCCCAGCATTTT.

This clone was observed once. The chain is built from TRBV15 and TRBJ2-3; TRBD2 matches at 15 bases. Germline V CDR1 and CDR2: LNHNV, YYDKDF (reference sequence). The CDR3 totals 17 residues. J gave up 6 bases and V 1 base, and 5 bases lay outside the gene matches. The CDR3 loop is CATSRGGTSGGRDTQYF. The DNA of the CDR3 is TGTGCCACCAGCAGAGGGGGGACTAGCGGGGGGCGGGATACGCAGTATTTT.

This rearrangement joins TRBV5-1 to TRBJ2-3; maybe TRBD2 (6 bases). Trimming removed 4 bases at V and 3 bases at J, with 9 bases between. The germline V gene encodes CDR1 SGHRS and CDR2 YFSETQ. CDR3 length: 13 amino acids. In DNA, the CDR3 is TGCGCCAGCAGCGCGGGACGGACAGATACGCAGTATTTT. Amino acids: CASSAGRTDTQYF.

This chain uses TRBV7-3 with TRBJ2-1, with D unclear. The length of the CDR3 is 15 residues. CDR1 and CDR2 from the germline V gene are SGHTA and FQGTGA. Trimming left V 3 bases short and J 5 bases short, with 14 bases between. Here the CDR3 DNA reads TGTGCCAGCAGCTTGTTCAGTGGTCTAGACAATGAGCAGTTCTTC. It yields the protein CASSLFSGLDNEQFF.

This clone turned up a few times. The CDR3 DNA reads TGTGCCAGCAGTACCTTCACAGCCACGGATGGGTATTTT. Its protein is CASSTFTATDGYF. V usage is TRBV6-1 and J usage is TRBJ2-3; D is uncertain. Germline V CDR1 and CDR2: MNHNS, SASEGT. The V and J ends lost 5 bases and 14 bases respectively, with 20 bases between them. The CDR3 spans 13 residues.

This CDR3 is CAISEGGGAGANVLTF. The DNA for the CDR3 is TGTGCCATCAGTGAGGGAGGCGGGGCCGGGGCCAACGTCCTGACTTTC. V is TRBV10-3 and J is TRBJ2-6, with D possibly matching TRBD2 (6 bases). Germline V CDR1 and CDR2: ENHRY, SYGVKD. The CDR3 totals 16 residues. The ends were cut back, 2 bases at V and 4 bases at J, with 12 bases in the middle.

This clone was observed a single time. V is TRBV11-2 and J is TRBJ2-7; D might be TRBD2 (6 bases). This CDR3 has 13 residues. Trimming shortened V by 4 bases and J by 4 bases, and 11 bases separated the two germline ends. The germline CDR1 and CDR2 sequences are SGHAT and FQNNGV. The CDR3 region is CASSSGLWYEQYF. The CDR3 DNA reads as TGTGCCAGCAGCTCGGGACTGTGGTACGAGCAGTACTTC.

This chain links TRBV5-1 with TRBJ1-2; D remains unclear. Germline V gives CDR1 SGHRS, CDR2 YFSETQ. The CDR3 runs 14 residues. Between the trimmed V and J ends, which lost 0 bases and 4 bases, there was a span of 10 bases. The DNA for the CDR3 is TGCGCCAGCAGCTTGGGTGGGCTAGCCTATGGCTACACCTTC. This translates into CASSLGGLAYGYTF.

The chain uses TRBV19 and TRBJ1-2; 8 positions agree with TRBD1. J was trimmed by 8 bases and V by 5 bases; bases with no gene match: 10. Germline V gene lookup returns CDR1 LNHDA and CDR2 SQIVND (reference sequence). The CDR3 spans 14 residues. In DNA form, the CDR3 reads TGTGCCAGTAGTCCAGGGGGCGCGAGTTGGGGCTACACCTTC. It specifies CASSPGGASWGYTF.

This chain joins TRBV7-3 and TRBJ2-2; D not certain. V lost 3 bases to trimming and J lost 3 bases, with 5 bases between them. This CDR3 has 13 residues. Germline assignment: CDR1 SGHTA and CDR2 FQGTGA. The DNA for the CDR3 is TGTGCCAGCAGCTTCAGTTACACCGGGGAGCTGTTTTTT. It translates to CASSFSYTGELFF.

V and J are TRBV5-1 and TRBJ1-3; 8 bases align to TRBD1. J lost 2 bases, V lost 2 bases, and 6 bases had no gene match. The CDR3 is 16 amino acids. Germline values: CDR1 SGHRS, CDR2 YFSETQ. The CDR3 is CASSLRQGATGNTIYF. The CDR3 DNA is TGCGCCAGCAGCTTAAGGCAGGGGGCGACTGGAAACACCATATATTTT. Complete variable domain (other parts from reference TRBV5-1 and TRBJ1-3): KAGVTQTPRYLIKTRGQQVTLSCSPISGHRSVSWYQQTPGQGLQFLFEYFSETQRNKGNFPGRFSGRQFSNSRSEMNVSTLELGDSALYLCASSLRQGATGNTIYFGEGSWLTVV.

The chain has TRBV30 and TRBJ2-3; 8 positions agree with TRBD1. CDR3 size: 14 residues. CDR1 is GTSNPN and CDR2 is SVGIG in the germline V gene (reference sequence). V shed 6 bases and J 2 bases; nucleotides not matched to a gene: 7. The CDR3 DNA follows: TGTGCCTGCACGGACAGGGCACTCACAGATACGCAGTATTTT. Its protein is CACTDRALTDTQYF. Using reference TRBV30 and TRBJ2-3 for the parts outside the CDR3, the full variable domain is SQTIHQWPATLVQPVGSPLSLECTVEGTSNPNLYWYRQAAGRGLQLLFYSVGIGQISSEVPQNLSASRPQDRQFILSSKKLLLSDSGFYLCACTDRALTDTQYFGPGTRLTVL.

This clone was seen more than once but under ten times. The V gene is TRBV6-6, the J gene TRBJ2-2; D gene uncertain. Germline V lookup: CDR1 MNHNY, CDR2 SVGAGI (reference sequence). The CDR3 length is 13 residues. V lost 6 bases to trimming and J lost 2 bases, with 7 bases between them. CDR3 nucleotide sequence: TGTGCCAGCAGCACTCCAAACACCGGGGAGCTGTTTTTT. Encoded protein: CASSTPNTGELFF.

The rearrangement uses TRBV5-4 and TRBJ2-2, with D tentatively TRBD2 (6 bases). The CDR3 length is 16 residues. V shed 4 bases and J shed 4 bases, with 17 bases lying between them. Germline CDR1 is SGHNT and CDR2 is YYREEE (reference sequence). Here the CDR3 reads CASSPGGWSPTGELFF. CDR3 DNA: TGTGCCAGCAGCCCCGGAGGGTGGAGCCCCACCGGGGAGCTGTTTTTT.

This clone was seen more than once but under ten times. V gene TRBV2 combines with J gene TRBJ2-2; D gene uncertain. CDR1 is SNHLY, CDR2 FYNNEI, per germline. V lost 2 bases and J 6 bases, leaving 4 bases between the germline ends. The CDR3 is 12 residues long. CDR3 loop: CASSEQAGELFF. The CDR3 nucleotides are TGTGCCAGCAGTGAACAGGCCGGGGAGCTGTTTTTT. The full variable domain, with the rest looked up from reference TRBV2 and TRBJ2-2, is EPEVTQTPSHQVTQMGQEVILRCVPISNHLYFYWYRQILGQKVEFLVSFYNNEISEKSEIFDDQFSVERPDGSNFTLKIRSTKLEDSAMYFCASSEQAGELFFGEGSRLTVL.

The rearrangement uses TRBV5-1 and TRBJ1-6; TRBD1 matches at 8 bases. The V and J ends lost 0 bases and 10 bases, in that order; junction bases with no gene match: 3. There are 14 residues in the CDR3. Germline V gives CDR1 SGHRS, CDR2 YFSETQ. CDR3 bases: TGCGCCAGCAGCTTGGTACAGGGGGAGTCACCCCTCCACTTT. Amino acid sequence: CASSLVQGESPLHF.

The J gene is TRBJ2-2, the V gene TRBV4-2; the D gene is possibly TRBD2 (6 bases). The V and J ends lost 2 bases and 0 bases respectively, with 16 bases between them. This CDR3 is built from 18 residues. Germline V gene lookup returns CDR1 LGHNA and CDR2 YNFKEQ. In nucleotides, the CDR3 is TGTGCCAGCAGCCAAAAGGCGGGGAGAACTACGAACACCGGGGAGCTGTTTTTT. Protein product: CASSQKAGRTTNTGELFF.

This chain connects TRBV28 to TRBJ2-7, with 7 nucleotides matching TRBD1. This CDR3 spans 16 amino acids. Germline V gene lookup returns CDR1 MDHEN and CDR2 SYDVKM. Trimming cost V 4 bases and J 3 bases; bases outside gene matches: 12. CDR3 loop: CASSSPQVTGSYEQYF. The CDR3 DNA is TGTGCCAGCAGTTCACCGCAAGTGACAGGGAGCTACGAGCAGTACTTC.

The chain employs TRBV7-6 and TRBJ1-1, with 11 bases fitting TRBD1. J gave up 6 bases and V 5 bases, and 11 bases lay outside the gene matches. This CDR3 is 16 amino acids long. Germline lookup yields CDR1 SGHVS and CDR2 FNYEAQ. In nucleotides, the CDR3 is TGTGCCAGCAGCCCCGGGACAGGGGGTAAGAGGGCTGAAGCTTTCTTT. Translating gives CASSPGTGGKRAEAFF.

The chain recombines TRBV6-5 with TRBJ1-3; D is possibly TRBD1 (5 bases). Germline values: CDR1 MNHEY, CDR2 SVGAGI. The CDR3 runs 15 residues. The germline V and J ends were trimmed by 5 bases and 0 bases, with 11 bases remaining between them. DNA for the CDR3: TGTGCCAGCAGTCAGATGGGGCTCTCTGGAAACACCATATATTTT. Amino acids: CASSQMGLSGNTIYF.